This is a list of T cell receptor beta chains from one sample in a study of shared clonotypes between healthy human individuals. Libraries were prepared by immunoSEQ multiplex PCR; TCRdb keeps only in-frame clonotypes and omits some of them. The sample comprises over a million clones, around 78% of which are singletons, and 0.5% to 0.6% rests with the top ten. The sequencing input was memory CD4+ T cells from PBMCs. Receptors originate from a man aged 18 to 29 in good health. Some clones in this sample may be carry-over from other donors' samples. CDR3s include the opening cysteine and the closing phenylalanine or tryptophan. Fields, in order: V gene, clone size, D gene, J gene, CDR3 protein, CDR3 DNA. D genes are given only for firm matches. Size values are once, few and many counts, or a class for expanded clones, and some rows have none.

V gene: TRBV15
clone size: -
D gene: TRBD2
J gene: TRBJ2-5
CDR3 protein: CATSGRSWETQYF
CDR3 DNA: TGTGCCACTAGCGGGAGGTCCTGGGAGACCCAGTACTTC

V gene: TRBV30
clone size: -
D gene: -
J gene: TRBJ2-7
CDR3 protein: CAWSPHSRGEQYF
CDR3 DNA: TGTGCCTGGAGTCCCCACAGTAGGGGCGAGCAGTACTTC

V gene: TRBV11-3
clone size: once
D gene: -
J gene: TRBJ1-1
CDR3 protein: CASSPSSGTEAFF
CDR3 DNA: TGTGCCAGCAGCCCCTCTTCCGGCACTGAAGCTTTCTTT

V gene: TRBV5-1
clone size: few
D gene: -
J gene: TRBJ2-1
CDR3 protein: CASSLDSGNPYNEQFF
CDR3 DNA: TGCGCCAGCAGCTTGGATTCGGGGAATCCCTACAATGAGCAGTTCTTC

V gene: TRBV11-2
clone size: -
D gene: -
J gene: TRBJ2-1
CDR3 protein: CASSRQWGMDNEQFF
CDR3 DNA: TGTGCCAGCAGCCGCCAGTGGGGGATGGACAATGAGCAGTTCTTC

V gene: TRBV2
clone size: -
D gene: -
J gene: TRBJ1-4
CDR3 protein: CASSEQGFEKLFF
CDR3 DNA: TGTGCCAGCAGTGAACAGGGCTTTGAAAAACTGTTTTTT

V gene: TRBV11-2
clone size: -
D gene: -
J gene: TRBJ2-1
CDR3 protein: CASSLGVYNEQFF
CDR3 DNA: TGTGCCAGCAGCTTAGGAGTCTACAATGAGCAGTTCTTC

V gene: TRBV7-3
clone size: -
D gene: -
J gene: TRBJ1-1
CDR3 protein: CASSLTDRYTEAFF
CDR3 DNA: TGTGCCAGCAGCTTAACGGATCGGTACACTGAAGCTTTCTTT

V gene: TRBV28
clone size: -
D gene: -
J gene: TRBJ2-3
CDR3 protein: CASSRAPNRDTQYF
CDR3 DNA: TGTGCCAGCTCGCGGGCCCCCAATCGAGATACGCAGTATTTT

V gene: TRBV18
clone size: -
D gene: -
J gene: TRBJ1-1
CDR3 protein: CASSPMGGARTEAFF
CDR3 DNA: TGTGCCAGCTCACCAATGGGGGGGGCGCGAACTGAAGCTTTCTTT

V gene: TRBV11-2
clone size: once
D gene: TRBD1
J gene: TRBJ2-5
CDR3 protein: CASIPDRGLETQYF
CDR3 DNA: TGTGCCAGCATCCCGGACAGGGGGCTAGAGACCCAGTACTTC

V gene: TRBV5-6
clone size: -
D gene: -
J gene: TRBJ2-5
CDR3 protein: CASSLTETQYF
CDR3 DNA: TGTGCCAGCAGCTTGACGGAGACCCAGTACTTC

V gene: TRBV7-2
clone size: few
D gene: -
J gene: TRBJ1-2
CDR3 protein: CASSLGVRPDGYTF
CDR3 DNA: TGTGCCAGCAGCTTAGGAGTTCGGCCTGACGGCTACACCTTC

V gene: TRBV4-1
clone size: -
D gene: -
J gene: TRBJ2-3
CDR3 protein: CASSPGTNGWDTQYF
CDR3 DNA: TGCGCCAGCAGCCCGGGGACGAATGGTTGGGATACGCAGTATTTT

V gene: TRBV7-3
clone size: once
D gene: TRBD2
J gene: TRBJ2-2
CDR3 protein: CASSAGLAGTGELFF
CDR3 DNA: TGTGCCAGCAGCGCTGGACTAGCGGGCACCGGGGAGCTGTTTTTT

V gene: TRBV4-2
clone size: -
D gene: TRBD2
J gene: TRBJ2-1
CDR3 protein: CASSQDLRLAGTYNEQFF
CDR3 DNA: TGTGCCAGCAGCCAAGACTTGAGACTAGCGGGTACCTACAATGAGCAGTTCTTC

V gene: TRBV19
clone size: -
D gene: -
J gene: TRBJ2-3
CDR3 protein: CASSILHGGGGADTQYF
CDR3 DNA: TGTGCCAGTAGTATTCTTCATGGAGGGGGGGGAGCAGATACGCAGTATTTT

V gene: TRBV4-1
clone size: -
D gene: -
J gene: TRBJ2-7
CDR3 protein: CASSPGYEQYF
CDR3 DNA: TGCGCCAGCAGCCCGGGGTACGAGCAGTACTTC

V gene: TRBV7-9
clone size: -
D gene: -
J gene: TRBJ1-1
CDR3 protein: CASSLVHSEAFF
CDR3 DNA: TGTGCCAGCAGCTTAGTCCACTCTGAAGCTTTCTTT

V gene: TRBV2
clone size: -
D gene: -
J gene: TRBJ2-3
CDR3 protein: CASSEALQGWIQGTDTQYF
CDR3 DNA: TGTGCCAGCAGTGAAGCCCTCCAGGGGTGGATTCAGGGCACAGATACGCAGTATTTT

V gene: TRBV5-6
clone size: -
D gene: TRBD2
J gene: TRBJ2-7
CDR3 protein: CASRGLAGGIYEQYF
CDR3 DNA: TGTGCCAGCCGAGGGTTAGCGGGAGGGATCTACGAGCAGTACTTC

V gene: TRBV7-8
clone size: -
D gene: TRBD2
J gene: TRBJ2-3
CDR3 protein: CASSSLAGGRGDTQYF
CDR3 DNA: TGTGCCAGCAGCTCCTTAGCGGGAGGGCGGGGAGATACGCAGTATTTT